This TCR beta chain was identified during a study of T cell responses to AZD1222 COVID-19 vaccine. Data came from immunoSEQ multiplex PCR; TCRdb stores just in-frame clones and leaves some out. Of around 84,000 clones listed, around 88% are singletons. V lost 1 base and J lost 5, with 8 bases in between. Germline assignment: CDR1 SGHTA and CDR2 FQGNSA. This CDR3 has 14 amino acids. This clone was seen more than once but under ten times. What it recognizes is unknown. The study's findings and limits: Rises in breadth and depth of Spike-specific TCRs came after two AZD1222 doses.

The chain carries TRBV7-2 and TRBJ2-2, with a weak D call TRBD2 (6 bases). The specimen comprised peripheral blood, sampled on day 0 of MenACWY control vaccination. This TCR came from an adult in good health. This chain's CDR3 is CASSLEGRTGELFF. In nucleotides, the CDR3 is TGTGCCAGCAGCTTAGAGGGGAGGACCGGGGAGCTGTTTTTT.